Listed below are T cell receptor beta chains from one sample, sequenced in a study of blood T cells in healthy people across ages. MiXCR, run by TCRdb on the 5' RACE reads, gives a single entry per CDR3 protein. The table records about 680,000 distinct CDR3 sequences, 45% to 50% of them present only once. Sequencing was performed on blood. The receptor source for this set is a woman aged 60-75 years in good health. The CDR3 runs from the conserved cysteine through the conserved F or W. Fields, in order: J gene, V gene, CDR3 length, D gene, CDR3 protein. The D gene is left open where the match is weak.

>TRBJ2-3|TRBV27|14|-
CASSILGGTDTQYF
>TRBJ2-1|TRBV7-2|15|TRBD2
CASSFGTSGYYEQFF
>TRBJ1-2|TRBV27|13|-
CASSLAGWDGYTF
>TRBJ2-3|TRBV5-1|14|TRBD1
CASTRQGASDTQYF
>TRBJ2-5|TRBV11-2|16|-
CASSPSPGGARETQYF
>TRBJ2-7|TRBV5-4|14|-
CASSPGQQPYEQYF
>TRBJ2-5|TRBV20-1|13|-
CSGIGQNQETQYF
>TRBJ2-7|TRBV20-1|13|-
CSASADRTYEQYF
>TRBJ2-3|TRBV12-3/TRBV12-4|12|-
CASRSPTETQYF
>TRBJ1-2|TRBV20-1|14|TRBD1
CSASDPDRVYGYTF
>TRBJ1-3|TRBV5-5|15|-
CASSHDGGSGNTIYF
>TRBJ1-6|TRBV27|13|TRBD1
CASSWTGPRPLHF
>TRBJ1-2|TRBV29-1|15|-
CSVVPEGGAVYGYTF
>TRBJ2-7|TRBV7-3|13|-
CASSAGLANEQYF
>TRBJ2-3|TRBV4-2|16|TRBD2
CASSLETSGSLDTQYF
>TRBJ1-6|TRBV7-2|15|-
CASSLGAGVNSPLHF
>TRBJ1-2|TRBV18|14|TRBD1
CASSPGQGVGGYTF
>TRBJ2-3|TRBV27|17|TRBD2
CASSLSTAGVGTDTQYF
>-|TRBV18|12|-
CASSYMRNEQYF
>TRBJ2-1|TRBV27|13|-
CASTRRPYNEQFF
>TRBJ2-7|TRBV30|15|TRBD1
CAWSVWARGRAEQYF
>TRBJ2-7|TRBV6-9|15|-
CANYGTESSYNAQYF
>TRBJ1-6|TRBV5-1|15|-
CASSPGPTRDSPLHF
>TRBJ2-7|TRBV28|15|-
CASSLPGPGSYEQYF
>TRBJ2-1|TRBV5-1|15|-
CASGSSSRGGNEQFF
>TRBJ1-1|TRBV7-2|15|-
CASSLARTVNTEAFF
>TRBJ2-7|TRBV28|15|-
CASSSQGFQSYEQYF
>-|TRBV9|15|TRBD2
CASSDSTSGSIEQYF
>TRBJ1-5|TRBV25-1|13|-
CASSAPPGQPQHF
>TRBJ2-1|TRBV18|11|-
CASSSTESQFF
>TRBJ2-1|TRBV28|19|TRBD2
CASSEGTSGRVSTYNEQFF
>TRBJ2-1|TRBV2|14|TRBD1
CASTGTGKPNEQFF
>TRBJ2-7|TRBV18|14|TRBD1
CASSPGQDTYEQYF
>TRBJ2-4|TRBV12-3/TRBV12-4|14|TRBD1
CASTSTGTKNIQYF
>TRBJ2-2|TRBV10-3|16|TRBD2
CAISPRGRAGTGELFF
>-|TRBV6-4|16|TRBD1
CASSDSGQGIYNEQYF
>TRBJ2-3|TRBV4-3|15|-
CASSQTSSEADTQYF
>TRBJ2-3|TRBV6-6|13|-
CASVGGGTDTQYF
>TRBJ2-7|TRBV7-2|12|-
CASSLEAGEQYF
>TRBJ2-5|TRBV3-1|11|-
CASSTINEQYF
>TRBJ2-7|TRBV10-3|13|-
CALSTGPSYEQYF
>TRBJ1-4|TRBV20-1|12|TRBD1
CSAGTGGEKLFF
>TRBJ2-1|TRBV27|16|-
CASSPQGANHYNEQFF
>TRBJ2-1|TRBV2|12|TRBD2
CASSSTSTEQSF
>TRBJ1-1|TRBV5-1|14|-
CASSFQGQDTEAFF
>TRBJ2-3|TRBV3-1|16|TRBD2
CASSQDSSGGTDTQYF
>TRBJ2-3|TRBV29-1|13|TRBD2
CSGLAGGLDTQYF